One TCR beta chain is described in this entry. CDR3 length: 18 amino acids. The germline V gene has CDR1 SGHAT and CDR2 FQDESV (reference sequence). The trim removed 1 base at V and 9 bases at J, leaving 15 bases unmatched. FACS sorted CD4+ or CD8+ T cells into CD45RA+ naive and CD45RO+ memory. The source of the sample is a study of regulatory dendritic cells for organ transplantation. The table came from immunoSEQ multiplex PCR; TCRdb's copy has only in-frame clones and leaves some out. Seen here are around 29,000 clones, roughly 84% observed once, and the top ten hold approximately 0.39%. What was sequenced was naive CD8+ T cells from blood. Specified subset: CD45RA+ naive T cells. The clonotype originates from a human donor in good health. The gene calls are TRBV11-1 and TRBJ1-6; 7 bases map to TRBD1. The CDR3 is CASSLEGAYRDFASPLHF. The CDR3 DNA follows: TGTGCCAGCAGCTTAGAGGGGGCCTACAGGGATTTCGCTTCACCCCTCCACTTT. The full variable domain, its missing parts supplied by reference TRBV11-1 and TRBJ1-6, is EAEVAQSPRYKITEKSQAVAFWCDPISGHATLYWYRQILGQGPELLVQFQDESVVDDSQLPKDRFSAERLKGVDSTLKIQPAELGDSAMYLCASSLEGAYRDFASPLHFGNGTRLTVT.